This TCR beta chain was identified during a study of cytomegalovirus exposure and HLA in healthy donors. Broader study findings: A later analysis linked some 17,000 TCR beta sequences to HLA alleles at 0.05 false discovery rate.

Use of 60 Vbeta and 13 Jbeta primers characterized the PCR. Clones were read by immunoSEQ multiplex PCR, and TCRdb kept only the in-frame ones, dropping some. This table has 150,000 to 200,000 clones, approximately 80% appearing once. Note on this clone: Antigen: not known.

Per the germline V gene, CDR1 is KGHSH and CDR2 is LQKENI. The CDR3 totals 14 residues. V lost 2 bases, J lost 7 bases, and 15 bases lay in between. The gene calls are TRBV18 and TRBJ2-7, with a weak D call TRBD2 (6 bases). This clonotype was obtained from a woman under 40 in good health and CMV-seronegative. The sequencing input was PBMCs. CDR3 DNA: TGTGCCAGCTCACCAACAGTGGAGGGCTCGGAGCAGTACTTC. Residues: CASSPTVEGSEQYF.